This T cell receptor (beta chain) was captured by sequencing in a study of PD-1 blockade in mismatch repair-deficient tumors. On the study more broadly: All were previously treated, progressing patients with about twelve mismatch repair-deficient cancer types.

The data were produced by immunoSEQ multiplex PCR, yet TCRdb's version contains in-frame clones alone and is incomplete. The table lists some 19,000 clones, approximately 80% of them singletons. Whole-study results and caveats: Rapid post-treatment expansion, then contraction, generally preceding radiologic response, marked tumor-resident clones.

Mismatch repair deficiency was confirmed in all patients, by PCR or immunohistochemistry. The TCR-sequenced patients were three responders to pembrolizumab. About this clone: Antigen specificity is unknown.

The V end lost 3 bases, the J end lost 0 bases, and 18 bases lay between the germline ends. Germline V gene data show CDR1 as KGHSH and CDR2 as LQKENI. The CDR3 has 17 amino acids. The origin of this receptor is an adult with mismatch repair-deficient cancer. Sequencing used PBMCs, obtained 52 weeks after starting pembrolizumab. J is TRBJ2-7 and V is TRBV18; weak D call: TRBD1 (8 bases). In nucleotides, the CDR3 is TGTGCCAGCTCACCTTTGGGGGGGACAGGAGTCTCCTACGAGCAGTACTTC. Translating gives CASSPLGGTGVSYEQYF.